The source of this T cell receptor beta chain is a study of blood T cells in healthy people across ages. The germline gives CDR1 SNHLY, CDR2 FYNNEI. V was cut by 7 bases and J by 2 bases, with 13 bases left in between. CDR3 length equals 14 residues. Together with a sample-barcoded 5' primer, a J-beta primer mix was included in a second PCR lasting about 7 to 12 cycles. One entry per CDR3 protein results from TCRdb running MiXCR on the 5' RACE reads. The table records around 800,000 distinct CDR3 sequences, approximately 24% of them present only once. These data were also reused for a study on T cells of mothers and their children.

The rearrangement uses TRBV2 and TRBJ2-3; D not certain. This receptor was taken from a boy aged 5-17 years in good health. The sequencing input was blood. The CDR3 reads CASTVDIITDTQYF. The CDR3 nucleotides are TGTGCCAGCACGGTCGACATCATCACAGATACGCAGTATTTT.